A single sample gave rise to the 2 T cell receptor beta chains below, sequenced in a study of cytomegalovirus exposure and HLA in healthy donors. The PCR was carried out with 60 Vbeta primers and 13 Jbeta primers. Here immunoSEQ multiplex PCR was the method, and the copy in TCRdb shows in-frame clones only, minus some. Of some 130,000 clones listed, more than 75% are singletons. The sequenced material came from PBMCs. These receptors all come from a female donor in good health and CMV-seronegative.

The V and J genes are TRBV18 and TRBJ2-2; TRBD2 is a possible D gene (6 bases). Looked up from germline, CDR1 is KGHSH and CDR2 is LQKENI. The V and J ends lost 1 base and 8 bases respectively, with 14 bases between them. This CDR3 has 15 residues. Here the CDR3 DNA reads TGTGCCAGCTCACCACAGGAGGGTCCACCGGGGGAGCTGTTTTTT. Protein product: CASSPQEGPPGELFF.

The chain combines TRBV28 with TRBJ2-3; D is perhaps TRBD1 (5 bases). The CDR3 is 14 amino acids. The V and J ends lost 5 bases and 2 bases respectively, with 11 bases between them. Germline loops: CDR1 MDHEN, CDR2 SYDVKM. In DNA form, the CDR3 reads TGTGCCAGCAGTACCAGGGTCTACACAGATACGCAGTATTTT. It codes for CASSTRVYTDTQYF.